The present TCR beta chain was sequenced within a study of CD8 T cells in Susac syndrome. Random hexamers primed reverse transcription of about 0.45 to 1 ug RNA. Amplification of TCR beta CDR3 was carried out by immunoSEQ multiplex PCR, which covered 54 Vbeta and 13 Jbeta segments. MiXCR, applied by TCRdb to the immunoSEQ multiplex PCR reads, yields one record per CDR3 protein. The sample shows 400,000 to 550,000 distinct CDR3 sequences, about 85% of them seen only once. The CDR3 has 16 residues. Per the germline V gene, CDR1 is MNHEY and CDR2 is SMNVEV (reference sequence). Between the trimmed V and J ends, which lost 4 bases and 0 bases, there was a span of 13 bases.

The chain combines TRBV27 with TRBJ2-1; D remains ambiguous. The specimen sequenced was CD8+ T cells from PBMCs. This TCR was recovered from a human donor with multiple sclerosis. In DNA, the CDR3 is TGTGCCAGCAGTTACGGCAGATTTAACTCCTACAATGAGCAGTTCTTC. Residues: CASSYGRFNSYNEQFF.